Sequencing of this TCR beta chain was carried out in a study of blood T cells in healthy people across ages (dated by TCRdb to about 2015). Regarding the research as a whole: Template switching captured roughly one uniquely barcoded TCR beta cDNA molecule per two T cells in model experiments. Donors were grouped into four age groups: young (average roughly 15 years), middle-aged (roughly 38), aged (about 60) and long-lived (less than 85). The study analyzed two additional independent replicas of 1 million unique cDNA reads from the same blood draw for two donors, one aged 18 to 29 and one aged 80 or older. To avoid experimental bias, donors of different ages were randomly spread across the sequencing lanes. The study measured age-related changes in TCR beta repertoire diversity using deep sequencing normalized with unique cDNA molecular identifiers. General findings and caveats noted by the study authors: The long-lived group showed more naive CD4+ T cells, fewer expanded clones and increased TCR diversity than the aged group, suggesting age selection. Because the CMV infection status of the donors was unknown, age-related changes in expanded clonotypes may potentially have been confounded. Estimates of total diversity from one million sequenced T cells were regarded as lower bounds and underestimates. Observed TCR beta diversity correlated strongly with the percentage of naive T cells measured by flow cytometry. Because profiling used bulk unsorted PBMCs, naive and antigen-experienced compartments could not be compared conclusively. As age increased, observed TCR beta diversity per million T cells dropped in a roughly linear way, and a significant reduction was already evident by age about 40.

Points on this clonotype: The specificity of this receptor is unknown. Base qualities are not provided; no much larger clone lies one nucleotide away.

The donors were about 40 Caucasian individuals from Russia, aged roughly 6 to 100 years, who were systemically healthy. About 10 milliliters of peripheral blood were collected from each donor into EDTA-treated Vacutainer tubes. Ficoll-Paque density-gradient centrifugation was used to isolate PBMCs, with at least 7 million per sample. Trizol reagent was used to extract total RNA from the PBMCs, yielding at least 6 micrograms per sample. Naive CD45RAhigh/CD27high T cell percentages were measured by flow cytometry on a PBMC aliquot from every donor. The library was produced with 5' RACE. The instrument was an Illumina HiSeq 2500. A second PCR of 7 to 11 cycles was performed with a sample-barcoded 5' primer and a J-beta primer mix. A template-switch 5' adaptor carrying 12 random nucleotides introduced a unique molecular identifier onto each TCR beta cDNA molecule. At least 2.5 million CDR3-containing paired-end reads were obtained from each sample. First-strand cDNA was synthesized from all RNA with the Mint cDNA synthesis kit, primed by a TRBC-specific oligonucleotide. After uracil-DNA glycosylase treatment, a first 18-cycle PCR used universal primers M1SS and BC2_uni_R on all cDNA. The study's processing was this. Normalization of each sample was performed by random selection of 1 million high-quality reads, each carrying a distinct molecular identifier. Instead of being binned into consensus sequences, reads with shared molecular identifiers were discarded. CDR3 identification, clonotype clustering and error correction used MiTCR with a Q25 quality threshold and the strictest error-elimination algorithm. Lower-bound total TCR beta diversity was estimated with a nonparametric unseen species model using Euler transformation. TCRdb reran the public reads through fastp at Q25 and MiXCR, keeping productive beta chains. One record per CDR3 amino acid sequence lists the most common genes and DNA. The V and J calls were determined by TCRdb, not by the authors. The sample yields fewer than 700,000 distinct CDR3 sequences; about 43% were counted once. About 32% of the sample is in the top ten clones.

Including the terminal cysteine and phenylalanine, the CDR3 comprises 16 residues. Here the CDR3 DNA is all that survives: 48 bases in frame from base 1. Per the germline V gene, MNHEY is the CDR1 and SVGEGT is the CDR2. Trimming leaves V shorter by 5 bases and J shorter by 5 bases, with the junction holding 7 bases beyond the gene matches. The chain employs TRBV6-2 or TRBV6-3 and TRBJ2-3; 13 middle bases align to TRBD2. The receptor's source is a man older than 75 in good health. The source material was blood. For the CDR3, the sequence is CASSPTSGGTKDTQYF. The bases read TGTGCCAGCAGTCCGACTAGCGGGGGGACTAAAGATACGCAGTATTTT.